This is a list of T cell receptor beta chains from one sample in a study of cytomegalovirus exposure and HLA in healthy donors. The repertoire was sequenced with immunoSEQ multiplex PCR; TCRdb's copy has only in-frame clones and lacks some. The sample includes about 200,000 clones, approximately 78% seen only once; the top ten take 2.9%. Input material: PBMCs. These receptors all stem from a man under 40 in good health and CMV-seronegative. Both conserved end residues are part of each CDR3. Fields, in order: J gene, clone size, V gene, D gene, CDR3 DNA, CDR3 protein. D genes are given only for firm matches. The size entry is marked missing in some rows and otherwise reads once, few, many or a size class.

TRBJ1-3,-,TRBV5-1,TRBD1,TGCGCCAGCAGCTCCGGACAGGCCTCTGGAAACACCATATATTTT,CASSSGQASGNTIYF
TRBJ1-1,-,TRBV19,-,TGTGCCAGTAGTATCTCCTCGGAGGGAAGAACTGAAGCTTTCTTT,CASSISSEGRTEAFF
TRBJ2-5,few,TRBV11-3,TRBD2,TGTGCCAGCAGCTTATCTAGCGGGACCTTACAAGAGACCCAGTACTTC,CASSLSSGTLQETQYF
TRBJ1-4,-,TRBV19,-,TGTGCCAGTAGTACCCTGGGGGGGGCCTTTGAAAAACTGTTTTTT,CASSTLGGAFEKLFF
TRBJ2-7,-,TRBV10-3,-,TGTGCCATCAGTGAGTCGAGAGGGTCCGAGCAGTACTTC,CAISESRGSEQYF
TRBJ2-7,-,TRBV7-9,TRBD1,TGTGCCAGCAGCTTGAACGACAGGGGTTTTTACGAGCAGTACTTC,CASSLNDRGFYEQYF
TRBJ1-2,-,TRBV6-5,-,TGTGCCAGCAGTTACGGCGCCGCTAGCTATGGCTACACCTTC,CASSYGAASYGYTF
TRBJ1-2,-,TRBV2,TRBD1,TGTGCCAGCACAGCCGGGGACAGGCCTGGTTACGGCTATGGCTACACCTTC,CASTAGDRPGYGYGYTF
TRBJ1-4,-,TRBV5-6,-,TGTGCCAGCAGCCTGTGGATGGCGGGGGGGAGTGAAAAACTGTTTTTT,CASSLWMAGGSEKLFF
TRBJ2-1,-,TRBV4-1,-,TGCGCCAGCAGCCTAAGACAGGAAAGGAATGAGCAGTTCTTC,CASSLRQERNEQFF
TRBJ1-4,-,TRBV10-3,-,TGTGCCACTGGGACACTCTCAACTAATGAAAAACTGTTTTTT,CATGTLSTNEKLFF